Shown below are 21 T cell receptor beta chains from a single sample sequenced in a study of shared clonotypes between healthy human individuals. Profiled with immunoSEQ multiplex PCR; TCRdb holds only in-frame clones, not every one. In the table there are roughly 700,000 clones, roughly 87% of which are singletons. The sequencing sample was made of memory CD8+ T cells from PBMCs. Subset noted: CD45RO+ cells pooled with CCR7-negative TemRA cells. These TCRs come from a man between 18 and 29 years old in good health. Some clones in this sample may be carry-over from other donors' samples.

The chain combines TRBV10-1 with TRBJ1-1; D is uncertain. Germline loops: CDR1 WNHNN, CDR2 SYGVQD (reference sequence). V was clipped by 6 bases and J by 3 bases, with 11 bases between them. CDR3 length: 13 residues. The CDR3 protein is CASRGPQDTEAFF. Written as DNA, the CDR3 is TGCGCCAGCAGGGGCCCGCAGGACACTGAAGCTTTCTTT.

The gene calls are TRBV7-9 and TRBJ1-1, with a weak D call TRBD1 (5 bases). Germline V gene data show CDR1 as SEHNR and CDR2 as FQNEAQ (reference sequence). CDR3 size: 14 residues. V lost 3 bases and J 11 bases, leaving 19 bases between the germline ends. CDR3 sequence (DNA): TGTGCCAGCAGCTTTGACACCGGGACTTACTCTGCTTTCTTT. It yields the protein CASSFDTGTYSAFF.

The V call is TRBV10-3, the J call TRBJ1-4; D remains ambiguous. The CDR3 length is 15 residues. CDR1 and CDR2 from the germline V gene are ENHRY and SYGVKD. Trimming took 6 bases from V and 1 from J, leaving 12 bases between them. The DNA for the CDR3 is TGTGCCATCAGCCCTGCGATGGAAACTAATGAAAAACTGTTTTTT. It encodes CAISPAMETNEKLFF.

This clone has just a few counts. The J gene is TRBJ2-7, the V gene TRBV19; D is possibly TRBD1 (6 bases). Germline V CDR1 and CDR2: LNHDA, SQIVND (reference sequence). The CDR3 is made up of 14 amino acids. V was shortened by 7 bases and J by 0 bases, with 13 bases between the two germline ends. In nucleotides, the CDR3 is TGTGCCAGTACTCCGGGACACGGCTCCTACGAGCAGTACTTC. Its translation is CASTPGHGSYEQYF.

A word on this clone: Other DNA sequences from this sample encode an identical CDR3 as well. The chain employs TRBV27 and TRBJ2-1, with D hard to call. Trimming shortened V by 2 bases and J by 1 base, and 6 bases separated the two germline ends. CDR3 length: 14 residues. Germline CDR1 MNHEY, CDR2 SMNVEV (reference sequence). CDR3 nucleotides: TGTGCCAGCAGTTTAGGCGGATCCTACAATGAGCAGTTCTTC. This encodes CASSLGGSYNEQFF.

This clone has a single count. The V call is TRBV7-9, the J call TRBJ2-7; 8 bases fit TRBD1. CDR1 is SEHNR, CDR2 FQNEAQ, per germline (reference sequence). V lost 5 bases, J lost 0 bases, and 6 bases stayed unmatched. The CDR3 runs 15 residues. As DNA, the CDR3 is TGTGCCAGCAGCCCCGGGACAGGCGTCTCCTACGAGCAGTACTTC. Encoded protein: CASSPGTGVSYEQYF.

The chain has TRBV28 and TRBJ2-7, with unresolved D. V was trimmed by 2 bases and J by 1 base, leaving 9 bases between them. The CDR3 loop spans 14 amino acids. The germline V gene encodes CDR1 MDHEN and CDR2 SYDVKM. CDR3 in DNA: TGTGCCAGCAGTTTAGGCTCTCCTTCCTACGAGCAGTACTTC. This gives the protein CASSLGSPSYEQYF.

The CDR3 region is CASSPIVTGGQPQHF. CDR3 sequence (DNA): TGTGCCAGCAGCCCAATAGTTACAGGGGGTCAGCCCCAGCATTTT. The chain is built from TRBV27 and TRBJ1-5; 8 nucleotides line up with TRBD1. This CDR3 is 15 amino acids long. The trim removed 6 bases at V and 6 bases at J, leaving 10 bases unmatched. CDR1 and CDR2 from the germline V gene are MNHEY and SMNVEV (reference sequence).

The chain has TRBV27 and TRBJ2-7; D possibly matches TRBD1 or TRBD2 (5 bases each). The V gene lost 7 bases and the J gene lost 1 base, with 11 bases spanning the gap. Germline-derived CDR1 and CDR2 are MNHEY and SMNVEV (reference sequence). The CDR3 is 13 amino acids. The CDR3 DNA reads as TGTGCCAGCACGTCGGGGACGTCCTACGAGCAGTACTTC. Protein product: CASTSGTSYEQYF.

CDR3 DNA: TGTGCCAGCAGTTTGGGGACTAGCAGCGAGCAGTACTTC. Its translation: CASSLGTSSEQYF. The genes are TRBV27 and TRBJ2-7, with 9 nucleotides matching TRBD2. Germline V gene data show CDR1 as MNHEY and CDR2 as SMNVEV (reference sequence). Trimming cost V 3 bases and J 6 bases; bases outside gene matches: 3. CDR3 length equals 13 residues.

The genes are TRBV28 and TRBJ2-7; D call uncertain. The CDR3 runs 15 residues. Germline-derived CDR1 and CDR2 are MDHEN and SYDVKM. V shed 2 bases and J shed 2 bases, with 13 bases lying between them. CDR3 bases: TGTGCCAGCAGTTTACCACTCAAGAGAGCCTACGAGCAGTACTTC. This codes for CASSLPLKRAYEQYF. The full variable domain, with the rest looked up from reference TRBV28 and TRBJ2-7, is DVKVTQSSRYLVKRTGEKVFLECVQDMDHENMFWYRQDPGLGLRLIYFSYDVKMKEKGDIPEGYSVSREKKERFSLILESASTNQTSMYLCASSLPLKRAYEQYFGPGTRLTVT.

This chain joins TRBV11-2 and TRBJ1-3, with no clear D. Per the germline V gene, CDR1 is SGHAT and CDR2 is FQNNGV. The CDR3 sequence is 14 residues long. With 5 bases removed from V and 4 bases from J, the gap between germline ends came to 12 bases. DNA of the CDR3: TGTGCCAGCAGCCAGCTTCGACGGGGAAACACCATATATTTT. Translated: CASSQLRRGNTIYF.

This clone was observed once. V gene TRBV25-1 combines with J gene TRBJ1-1; 10 nucleotides align to TRBD1. Losses at the gene ends were 2 bases for V and 3 bases for J; bases not matched to a gene: 6. Germline assignment: CDR1 MGHDK and CDR2 SYGVNS. This CDR3 has 16 amino acids. The CDR3 DNA follows: TGTGCCAGCAGTGAAACTGCCGGGACAGGGGACACTGAAGCTTTCTTT. It specifies CASSETAGTGDTEAFF.

Details on this clone: At one boundary the junction diverges from the germline segment, which might be a read error. This sequence joins TRBV7-2 and TRBJ2-7; D is perhaps TRBD2 (6 bases). CDR1 is SGHTA and CDR2 is FQGNSA in the germline V gene. The CDR3 spans 12 residues. The CDR3 DNA sequence: TGTGCCAGCAGCTTAGGTCACGCGGGGCGGGACTTC. Encoded protein: CASSLGHAGRDF. Based on the CDR3 plus reference TRBV7-2 and TRBJ2-7, the full variable domain is GAGVSQSPSNKVTEKGKDVELRCDPISGHTALYWYRQSLGQGLEFLIYFQGNSAPDKSGLPSDRFSAERTGGSVSTLTIQRTQQEDSAVYLCASSLGHAGRDFGPGTRLTVT.

The chain uses TRBV9 and TRBJ2-2; 7 nucleotides agree with TRBD1. CDR3 size: 15 residues. Trimming took 3 bases from V and 2 from J; bases not matched to a gene: 4. Looked up from germline, CDR1 is SGDLS and CDR2 is YYNGEE. Written as DNA, the CDR3 is TGTGCCAGCAGCGGAGGGACAGTTAACACCGGGGAGCTGTTTTTT. Encoded protein: CASSGGTVNTGELFF.

V gene TRBV4-2 combines with J gene TRBJ2-1; 11 bases are shared with TRBD2. Unmatched junction bases numbered 16, after V lost 1 base and J lost 8 bases. The CDR3 length is 19 residues. CDR1 LGHNA and CDR2 YNFKEQ come from the germline V gene. The CDR3 region has the DNA TGTGCCAGCAGCCAAGTAAACCCACTAGCGGGAGAAGTTGACGATGAGCAGTTCTTC. Amino acid sequence: CASSQVNPLAGEVDDEQFF.

The rearrangement links TRBV28 to TRBJ1-5; D is undetermined. This CDR3 comprises 14 residues. From germline, CDR1 is MDHEN and CDR2 SYDVKM. Deletions cut 9 bases from V and 8 bases from J, with 20 bases between. DNA for the CDR3: TGTGCCAGTCAAGCGGAGGGAGTGGTGAAGCCCCAGCATTTT. Protein product: CASQAEGVVKPQHF.

The chain carries TRBV29-1 and TRBJ1-3; 7 bases match TRBD1. This CDR3 spans 14 amino acids. Trimming cost V 3 bases and J 4 bases; bases outside gene matches: 6. Germline assignment: CDR1 SQVTM and CDR2 ANQGSEA. CDR3 region: CSVEGGQWGNTIYF. CDR3 coding DNA: TGCAGCGTTGAGGGGGGACAGTGGGGAAACACCATATATTTT.

This clone was observed once. This sequence joins TRBV19 and TRBJ1-5; TRBD1 matches 8 bases. Trimming cost V 3 bases and J 1 base; bases outside gene matches: 8. Germline values: CDR1 LNHDA, CDR2 SQIVND (reference sequence). CDR3 length equals 17 residues. The DNA of the CDR3 is TGTGCCAGTAGTATCTTTGGGACAGGACAGAGCAATCAGCCCCAGCATTTT. Protein sequence: CASSIFGTGQSNQPQHF. Supplemented by reference TRBV19 and TRBJ1-5, the full variable domain reads DGGITQSPKYLFRKEGQNVTLSCEQNLNHDAMYWYRQDPGQGLRLIYYSQIVNDFQKGDIAEGYSVSREKKESFPLTVTSAQKNPTAFYLCASSIFGTGQSNQPQHFGDGTRLSIL.

This chain uses TRBV11-2 with TRBJ2-1; D possibly corresponds to TRBD1 (6 bases). Germline CDR1 and CDR2: SGHAT and FQNNGV. V lost 0 bases and J 3 bases, leaving 9 bases between the germline ends. The CDR3 has 15 amino acids. The CDR3 spells CASSLERGNYNEQFF. The CDR3 DNA follows: TGTGCCAGCAGCTTAGAAAGGGGGAACTACAATGAGCAGTTCTTC.

The CDR3 bases are TGTGCCAGCAGCTGGGCGTTGGTGGCGGGACAAGATACGCAGTATTTT. The encoded protein is CASSWALVAGQDTQYF. The rearrangement uses TRBV7-9 and TRBJ2-3; D could derive from TRBD1 or TRBD2 (6 bases each). The length of the CDR3 is 16 residues. CDR1 is SEHNR and CDR2 is FQNEAQ in the germline V gene (reference sequence). The V end was cut by 4 bases, the J end by 5 bases, with 19 bases between.